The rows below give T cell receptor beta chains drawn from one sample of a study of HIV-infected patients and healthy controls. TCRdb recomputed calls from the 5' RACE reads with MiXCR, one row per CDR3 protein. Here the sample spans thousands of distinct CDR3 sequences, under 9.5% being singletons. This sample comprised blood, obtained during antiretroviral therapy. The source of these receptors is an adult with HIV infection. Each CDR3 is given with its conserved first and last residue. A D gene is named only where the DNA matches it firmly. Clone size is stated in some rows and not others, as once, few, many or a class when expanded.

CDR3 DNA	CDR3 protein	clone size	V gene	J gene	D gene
TGTGCCAGCAGTTTCGGCCTGACCGGGACAGGGGCTGAAGCTTTCTTT	CASSFGLTGTGAEAFF	many	TRBV12-3/TRBV12-4	TRBJ1-1	TRBD1
TGTGCCAGCAGCCTGGGAGGCCATGAGCAGTTCTTC	CASSLGGHEQFF	many	TRBV7-6	TRBJ2-1	NA
TGTGCCAGCAGCCCCATCACTAGCGGGGTCTACGAGCAGTACTTC	CASSPITSGVYEQYF	NA	TRBV3-1	TRBJ2-7	TRBD2
TGTGCCAGCAGCTTCAGTGATCAGCCCCAGCATTTT	CASSFSDQPQHF	many	TRBV7-9	TRBJ1-5	NA
TGTGCCAGCAGCTTAGGACAGGGCACTCAGCCCCAGCATTTT	CASSLGQGTQPQHF	few	TRBV7-2	TRBJ1-5	TRBD1
TGCAGTGCTAGTCTAGTGGGGAATGAGCAGTTCTTC	CSASLVGNEQFF	many	TRBV20-1	TRBJ2-1	NA
TGCGCCAGCAGCTTGCCCCTAGCGGGAGAAGAAGATACGCAGTATTTT	CASSLPLAGEEDTQYF	NA	TRBV5-1	TRBJ2-3	TRBD2
TGTGCCAGCAGCCAGTTAGGAGGAGTGAACACTGAAGCTTTCTTT	CASSQLGGVNTEAFF	many	TRBV5-4	TRBJ1-1	NA
TGCAGCGCCCAAACCTGGACAGGTGTCGCAGATACGCAGTATTTT	CSAQTWTGVADTQYF	medium-sized	TRBV29-1	TRBJ2-3	TRBD1
TGTGCCAGCAGCTCCTCAACGGCCCTTAATGAGCAGTTCTTC	CASSSSTALNEQFF	medium-sized	TRBV11-2	TRBJ2-1	NA
TGTGCCAGCTCACCTTCGGAGAGCACTGAAGCTTTCTTT	CASSPSESTEAFF	many	TRBV18	TRBJ1-1	NA
TGTGCCAGCAGTCGGGGGACTGAAGCTTTCTTT	CASSRGTEAFF	many	TRBV12-3/TRBV12-4	TRBJ1-1	NA
TGTGCCAGTAGTATCCCCGCCAGAGACAATGAGCAGTTCTTC	CASSIPARDNEQFF	NA	TRBV19	TRBJ2-1	NA
TGTGCCAGTAGACTTTACATCGGGACACCCCGTTTCGATCTGAACACTGAAGCTTTCTTT	CASRLYIGTPRFDLNTEAFF	many	TRBV19	TRBJ1-1	NA
TGTGCCAGCAGGGAATGGACAGGGGATCTCAATGAGCAGTTCTTC	CASREWTGDLNEQFF	medium-sized	TRBV6-2/TRBV6-3	TRBJ2-1	TRBD1
TGTGCCAGCAGTGCGGACAGGGAACCCTACAATGAGCAGTTCTTC	CASSADREPYNEQFF	NA	TRBV2	TRBJ2-1	TRBD1
TGTGCCAGCAGTGAAGGGCGGGGCTCCTACAATGAGCAGTTCTTC	CASSEGRGSYNEQFF	few	TRBV2	TRBJ2-1	NA
TGTGCCAGCAGCCAAGAAGGGGGGGTCCCCACAGATACGCAGTATTTT	CASSQEGGVPTDTQYF	medium-sized	TRBV3-1	TRBJ2-3	NA
TGTGCCAGCAGCTTATGGGTTCGGGCAGGGATCGGGAACACTGAAGCTTTCTTT	CASSLWVRAGIGNTEAFF	medium-sized	TRBV11-2	TRBJ1-1	NA
TGTGCCAGCAGCGGAGTGGGCACTGAAGCTTTCTTT	CASSGVGTEAFF	medium-sized	TRBV9	TRBJ1-1	NA
TGCGCCAGCAGCCAGAGGACAGGGGGGGGAGATACGCAGTATTTT	CASSQRTGGGDTQYF	NA	TRBV4-1	TRBJ2-3	TRBD1
TGCGCCAGCAGCCAAGATCTCGGGGAGCTGTTTTTT	CASSQDLGELFF	many	TRBV4-1	TRBJ2-2	NA
TGTGCCAGCAGTGGGGGACAGGGGAGCAATCAGCCCCAGCATTTT	CASSGGQGSNQPQHF	medium-sized	TRBV12-3/TRBV12-4	TRBJ1-5	TRBD1
TGCAGTGCTAGAGCTGAGTGGGACAGCCGGGTTAATGAAAAACTGTTTTTT	CSARAEWDSRVNEKLFF	medium-sized	TRBV20-1	TRBJ1-4	TRBD1
TGCGCCAGCAGCCCGACAGGGGAAAAACAGCCCCAGCATTTT	CASSPTGEKQPQHF	medium-sized	TRBV4-1	TRBJ1-5	TRBD1
TGTGCCAGCAGTTTATCGGCCGTCGGCTACACCTTC	CASSLSAVGYTF	medium-sized	TRBV28	TRBJ1-2	NA
TGTGCCAGCAAGCGGACAGCCTCTGGAAACACCATATATTTT	CASKRTASGNTIYF	many	TRBV28	TRBJ1-3	NA
TGTGCCAGCAGCGTTTCTAGCGGGAAGCACAATGAGCAGTTCTTC	CASSVSSGKHNEQFF	medium-sized	TRBV7-8	TRBJ2-1	TRBD2
TGTGCCAGTAATCTCGACGGTCTCGTGGCCCAGCATTTT	CASNLDGLVAQHF	many	TRBV19	TRBJ1-5	NA
TGCAGCGTTGGGGCGTCGGACTCCCTGTACCAAGAGACCCAGTACTTC	CSVGASDSLYQETQYF	NA	TRBV29-1	TRBJ2-5	NA
TGTGCCTGGAGTGGCGGTGATTCACCCCTCCACTTT	CAWSGGDSPLHF	many	TRBV30	TRBJ1-6	NA